This T cell receptor (beta chain) appears in the sequencing data of a study of T cells in localized non-small cell lung cancer. Broader study findings: Turning up in adjacent lung were a median about 56 of the top 100 tumor clones. T cell clonality was highest in uninvolved adjacent lung, above tumor.

The sample holds a few counts of this clone. The target antigen is unknown. The table came from immunoSEQ multiplex PCR; TCRdb's copy has only in-frame clones and leaves some out. The sample lists about 3,000 clones; approximately 23% were seen once. In germline, CDR1 is SGHNT, CDR2 YENEEA. V dropped 5 bases and J dropped 3; count of bases not matched to a gene: 5. There are 15 residues in the CDR3. This TCR came from a woman aged 35 to 70 with stage I lung adenocarcinoma. This rearrangement joins TRBV11-3 to TRBJ2-1, with 9 bases fitting TRBD2. The sequenced sample was lung tumor tissue, obtained before any cancer treatment. The CDR3 bases are TGTGCCAGCAGCCACTATAGCGGGGGCTACAATGAGCAGTTCTTC. This codes for CASSHYSGGYNEQFF.